This T cell receptor beta chain was documented in a study of control samples from healthy donors and cancer patients. The method was immunoSEQ multiplex PCR; TCRdb's version includes in-frame clones alone and lacks a portion of them. The sample includes some 90,000 clones, 91% of them seen just once. Germline V gene sequence: CDR1 MNHEY, CDR2 SMNVEV (reference sequence). CDR3 length: 13 amino acids. Trimming pared 3 bases from V and 7 bases from J, leaving 12 bases between. The sequence was collected from a woman in her twenties or thirties in good health. The chain joins TRBV27 to TRBJ1-1; perhaps TRBD1 as D (5 bases). Material: blood. The CDR3 sequence is CASSLDTRFEAFF. The CDR3 region has the DNA TGTGCCAGCAGTTTGGACACCAGGTTTGAAGCTTTCTTT.